This entry lists 2 T cell receptor beta chains sequenced from one sample in a study of vaccination and CD4 T cells after COVID-19. The Oncomine TCR Beta short-read assay sequenced DNA from cultured CD4+ T cells. TCRdb recomputed calls from the PCR reads with MiXCR, one row per CDR3 protein. The sample has roughly 12,000 distinct CDR3 sequences, around 40% seen once. Treatment here: roughly ten-day PBMC culture with coronavirus spike peptide pools or control peptides (ViraFEST assay). These receptors have no known antigen. Sequenced input: cultured CD4+ T cells from blood. The origin of the receptors is a human donor with COVID-19.

This clonotype was recorded a few times. The chain has TRBV7-9 and TRBJ2-5; possibly TRBD1 for D (5 bases). The CDR3 sequence is 16 residues long. V was cut by 5 bases and J by 5 bases, with 21 bases left in between. Germline V gives CDR1 SEHNR, CDR2 FQNEAQ (reference sequence). CDR3 bases: TGTGCCAGCAGCCCTCTGAGGTCCCCCAAGGGGGAGACCCAGTACTTC. Protein product: CASSPLRSPKGETQYF. Full variable domain (remainder filled in from reference TRBV7-9 and TRBJ2-5): DTGVSQNPRHKITKRGQNVTFRCDPISEHNRLYWYRQTLGQGPEFLTYFQNEAQLEKSRLLSDRFSAERPKGSFSTLEIQRTEQGDSAMYLCASSPLRSPKGETQYFGPGTRLLVL.

CDR3 amino acids: CASRRAAGGSSTDTQYF. For the CDR3, the DNA is TGTGCCAGCAGAAGGGCCGCAGGGGGTTCCAGCACAGATACGCAGTATTTT. This sequence joins TRBV27 and TRBJ2-3, with 7 bases matching TRBD1. The CDR3 runs to 17 residues. Trimming removed 6 bases from V and 0 bases from J; junction bases left unmatched: 12. Germline V gene lookup returns CDR1 MNHEY and CDR2 SMNVEV (reference sequence).